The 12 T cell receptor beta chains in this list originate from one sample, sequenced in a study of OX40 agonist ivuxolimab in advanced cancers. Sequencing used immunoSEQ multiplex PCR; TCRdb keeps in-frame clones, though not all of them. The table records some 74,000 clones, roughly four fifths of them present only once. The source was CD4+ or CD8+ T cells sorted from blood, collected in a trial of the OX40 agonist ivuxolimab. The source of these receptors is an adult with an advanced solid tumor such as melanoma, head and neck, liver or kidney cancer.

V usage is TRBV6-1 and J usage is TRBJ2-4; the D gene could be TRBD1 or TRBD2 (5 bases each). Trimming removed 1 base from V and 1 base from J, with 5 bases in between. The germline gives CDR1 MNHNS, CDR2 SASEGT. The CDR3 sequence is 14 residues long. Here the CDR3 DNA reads TGTGCCAGCAGTGAAGGGGGGGCCAAAAACATTCAGTACTTC. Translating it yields CASSEGGAKNIQYF.

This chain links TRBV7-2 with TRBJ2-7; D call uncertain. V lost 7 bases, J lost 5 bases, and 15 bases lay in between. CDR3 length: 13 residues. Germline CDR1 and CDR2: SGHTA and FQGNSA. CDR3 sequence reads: CASTPPLGHEQYF. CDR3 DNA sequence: TGTGCCAGCACCCCACCCCTCGGCCACGAGCAGTACTTC.

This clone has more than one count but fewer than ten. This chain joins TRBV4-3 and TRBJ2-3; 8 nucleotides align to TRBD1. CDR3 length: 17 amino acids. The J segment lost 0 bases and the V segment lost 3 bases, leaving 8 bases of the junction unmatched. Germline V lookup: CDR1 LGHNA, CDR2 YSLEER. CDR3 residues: CASSHSRGPGSTDTQYF. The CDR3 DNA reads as TGCGCCAGCAGCCACAGCAGGGGGCCGGGGAGCACAGATACGCAGTATTTT.

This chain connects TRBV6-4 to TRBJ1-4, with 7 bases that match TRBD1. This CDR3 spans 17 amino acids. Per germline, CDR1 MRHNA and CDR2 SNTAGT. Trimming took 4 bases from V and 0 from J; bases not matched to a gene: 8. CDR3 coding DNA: TGTGCCAGCAGTGGGACAGGAGGGGAGACAACTAATGAAAAACTGTTTTTT. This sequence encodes CASSGTGGETTNEKLFF.

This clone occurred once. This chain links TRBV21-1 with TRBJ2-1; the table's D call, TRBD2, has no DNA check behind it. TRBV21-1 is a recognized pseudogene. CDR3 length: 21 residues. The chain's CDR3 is CASSTPTGTSGRTPPHNEQFF. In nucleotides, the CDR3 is TGTGCCAGCAGCACGCCTACCGGGACTAGCGGGAGAACCCCACCACACAATGAGCAGTTCTTC.

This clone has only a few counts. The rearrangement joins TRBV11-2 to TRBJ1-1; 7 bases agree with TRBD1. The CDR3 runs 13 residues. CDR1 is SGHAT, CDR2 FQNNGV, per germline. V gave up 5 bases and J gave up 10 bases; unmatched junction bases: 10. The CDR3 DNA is TGTGCCAGCAGCCCAGGCCTCACAGGGGCAGCTTTCTTT. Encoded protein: CASSPGLTGAAFF. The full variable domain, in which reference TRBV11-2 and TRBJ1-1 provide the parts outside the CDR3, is EAGVAQSPRYKIIEKRQSVAFWCNPISGHATLYWYQQILGQGPKLLIQFQNNGVVDDSQLPKDRFSAERLKGVDSTLKIQPAKLEDSAVYLCASSPGLTGAAFFGQGTRLTVV.

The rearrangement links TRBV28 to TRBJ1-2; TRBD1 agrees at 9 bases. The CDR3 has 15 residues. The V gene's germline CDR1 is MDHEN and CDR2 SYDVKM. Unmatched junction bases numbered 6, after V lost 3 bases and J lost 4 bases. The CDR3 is CASSFTGGAVYGYTF. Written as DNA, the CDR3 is TGTGCCAGCAGTTTCACAGGGGGCGCGGTCTATGGCTACACCTTC.

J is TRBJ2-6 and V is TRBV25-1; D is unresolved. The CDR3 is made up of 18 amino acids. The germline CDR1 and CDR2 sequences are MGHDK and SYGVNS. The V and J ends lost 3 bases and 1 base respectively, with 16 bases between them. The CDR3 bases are TGTGCCAGCAGTGAGCCGGGCCTTCCCCCATCTGGGGCCAACGTCCTGACTTTC. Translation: CASSEPGLPPSGANVLTF. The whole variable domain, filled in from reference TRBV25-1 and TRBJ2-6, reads EADIYQTPRYLVIGTGKKITLECSQTMGHDKMYWYQQDPGMELHLIHYSYGVNSTEKGDLSSESTVSRIRTEHFPLTLESARPSHTSQYLCASSEPGLPPSGANVLTFGAGSRLTVL.

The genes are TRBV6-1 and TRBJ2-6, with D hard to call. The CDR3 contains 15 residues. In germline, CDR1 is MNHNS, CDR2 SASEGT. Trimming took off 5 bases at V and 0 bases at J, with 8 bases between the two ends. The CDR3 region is CASSPSLSGANVLTF. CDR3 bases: TGTGCCAGCAGTCCCAGCCTCTCTGGGGCCAACGTCCTGACTTTC.

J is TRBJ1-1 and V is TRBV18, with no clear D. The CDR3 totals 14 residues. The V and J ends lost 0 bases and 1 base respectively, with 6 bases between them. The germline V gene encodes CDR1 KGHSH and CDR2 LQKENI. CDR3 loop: CASSPPEGNTEAFF. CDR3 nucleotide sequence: TGTGCCAGCTCACCACCGGAGGGGAACACTGAAGCTTTCTTT.

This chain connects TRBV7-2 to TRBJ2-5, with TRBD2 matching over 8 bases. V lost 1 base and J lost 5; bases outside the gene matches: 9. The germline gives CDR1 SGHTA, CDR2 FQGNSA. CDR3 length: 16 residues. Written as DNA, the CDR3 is TGTGCCAGCAGCTTAGGTGGAGCGGGGGCTTGGGAGACCCAGTACTTC. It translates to CASSLGGAGAWETQYF. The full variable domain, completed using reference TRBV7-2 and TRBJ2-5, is GAGVSQSPSNKVTEKGKDVELRCDPISGHTALYWYRQSLGQGLEFLIYFQGNSAPDKSGLPSDRFSAERTGGSVSTLTIQRTQQEDSAVYLCASSLGGAGAWETQYFGPGTRLLVL.

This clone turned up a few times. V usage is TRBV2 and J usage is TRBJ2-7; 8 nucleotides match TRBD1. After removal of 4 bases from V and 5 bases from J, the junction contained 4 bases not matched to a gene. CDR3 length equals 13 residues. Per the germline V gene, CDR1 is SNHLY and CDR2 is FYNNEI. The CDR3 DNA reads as TGTGCCAGCAGTGCGGACAGGGCCCACGAGCAGTACTTC. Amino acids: CASSADRAHEQYF.